The clone carrying this T cell receptor (beta chain) was found a few times. Antigen specificity is unknown. The source of the sample is a study of T-cell memory formation after mild COVID-19. Turning to the study itself: The study found TCR clusters largely donor specific. Notes on the study in general: Confirmation of SARS-CoV-2 specificity was lacking for second-wave clones peaking day 37. Contracting CD8+ clones were enriched in EMRA, CD4+ mainly in CM and EM.

TCRdb passed the 5' RACE reads through MiXCR, listing each CDR3 protein once. Counted here are 220,000 or so distinct CDR3 sequences, 9.5% to 10% occurring once; the ten biggest clones make up roughly 4%. Specimen: PBMCs or a T cell subset sorted from them (not recorded which). This receptor was obtained from a man between 18 and 29 years old who had mild COVID-19 (a few samples of this study predate the infection). Cell type and time point are not known.

The CDR3: CASSLRGRAKETQYF. The DNA for the CDR3 is TGCGCCAGCAGCCTAAGGGGGCGGGCCAAAGAGACCCAGTACTTC. This chain joins TRBV4-3 and TRBJ2-5; 7 bases align to TRBD1. The germline V gene encodes CDR1 LGHNA and CDR2 YSLEER. CDR3 length equals 15 residues. V lost 4 bases, J lost 3 bases, and 8 bases stayed unmatched.